The rows below give T cell receptor beta chains drawn from one sample of a study of identical twins. TCRdb reprocessed the 5' RACE reads via MiXCR and lists one record per CDR3 protein. The table has 550,000 to 700,000 distinct CDR3 sequences, roughly 9.9% seen once. The sample was also linked to a second study, of yellow fever vaccine responses in identical twins.

Sequencing input: PBMCs. The receptors here all came from a woman under 30 in good health. Both conserved end residues are part of each CDR3. A D gene is named only where the DNA matches it firmly. The listing skips clone size in some rows; elsewhere it reads once, few, many or a size class.

CDR3 DNA	CDR3 protein	D gene	J gene	clone size	V gene
TGCGCCAGCAGTTTCAATCCTTCGGGGACAGGGTCATCAACTAATGAAAAACTGTTTTTT	CASSFNPSGTGSSTNEKLFF	TRBD1	TRBJ1-4	-	TRBV4-1
TGTGCCAGCACGCATAGCGGGAGGGAGACCCAGTACTTC	CASTHSGRETQYF	TRBD2	TRBJ2-5	-	TRBV6-2/TRBV6-3
TGCGCCAGCAGCCCTTGGGTAGCGGGAGTGACAGATACGCAGTATTTT	CASSPWVAGVTDTQYF	TRBD2	TRBJ2-3	-	TRBV5-1
TGTGCCAGCAGTCGGGGCGCGTTCACTGAAGCTTTCTTT	CASSRGAFTEAFF	-	TRBJ1-1	few	TRBV28
TGTGCCATCAGTGAAATAGCGGGAGGCGGGGATACGCAGTATTTT	CAISEIAGGGDTQYF	TRBD2	TRBJ2-3	few	TRBV10-3
TGTGCCAGCAGCCACCTTAAAGGCATTGAGCAGTTCTTC	CASSHLKGIEQFF	-	TRBJ2-1	few	TRBV7-9
TGTGCCAGCAATCCGGGACAGGGGACAGATACGCAGTATTTT	CASNPGQGTDTQYF	TRBD1	TRBJ2-3	-	TRBV2
TGTGCCAGTAGCCCGAGTGTGTCCGCAGATACGCAGTATTTT	CASSPSVSADTQYF	-	TRBJ2-3	-	TRBV19
TGTGCCAGCACTTTACTTGTAGGGACCGGGGAGCTGTTTTTT	CASTLLVGTGELFF	-	TRBJ2-2	-	TRBV6-5
TGCAGTGCGACTCTCGGGGGCGGCACAGATACGCAGTATTTT	CSATLGGGTDTQYF	-	TRBJ2-3	-	TRBV20-1
TGTGCCAGCAGCTCCAGTGGGGCATCAATCAATGAGCAGTTCTTC	CASSSSGASINEQFF	-	TRBJ2-1	few	TRBV7-3
TGTGCCAGCAGTACTATTGCCCTCCTCTCCTACGAGCAGTACTTC	CASSTIALLSYEQYF	-	TRBJ2-7	-	TRBV12-3/TRBV12-4
TGTGCCAGCAGTTTACGACAGGGCGGCGGGGAGCTGTTTTTT	CASSLRQGGGELFF	TRBD1	TRBJ2-2	many	TRBV12-3/TRBV12-4
TGTGCCAGCAGTGAAGGTAGCTGGGATACGCAGTATTTT	CASSEGSWDTQYF	-	TRBJ2-3	few	TRBV2
TGCAGTGCTAGAGGGGGGGAATTGGACGCTTTCTTT	CSARGGELDAFF	-	TRBJ1-1	-	TRBV20-1
TGTGCCAGCTGCCAAGATACGAAAGCGGGAGAGGTCTACAATGAGCAGTTCTTC	CASCQDTKAGEVYNEQFF	TRBD2	TRBJ2-1	few	TRBV4-2
TGTGCCAGCAGCCCCGCGGGCCCGGGCGGGGAGCTGTTTTTT	CASSPAGPGGELFF	-	TRBJ2-2	many	TRBV12-3/TRBV12-4
TGTGCCAGCAGCTTAGATGGCGGCCGGCTGTCCCATTTT	CASSLDGGRLSHF	-	TRBJ1-1	many	TRBV7-6
TGTGCCAGCAGCCATCTTGACAGTGAGAACACTGAAGCTTTCTTT	CASSHLDSENTEAFF	-	TRBJ1-1	-	TRBV4-2
TGCGCCAGCAGCCAGGCTACCGTCATGGGTGAGCAGTTCTTC	CASSQATVMGEQFF	-	TRBJ2-1	few	TRBV4-3
TGTGCCAGCAGTGGAGTAGCGGGACTGCAAGAGACCCAGTACTTC	CASSGVAGLQETQYF	TRBD2	TRBJ2-5	-	TRBV28
TGTGCCAGCTTGGAACAGGGGCAGTACAATGAGCAGTTCTTC	CASLEQGQYNEQFF	TRBD1	TRBJ2-1	-	TRBV28
TGTGCCAGCAGTGCCGACTCTTCCCGCTCCTACGAGCAGTACTTC	CASSADSSRSYEQYF	-	TRBJ2-7	-	TRBV6-2/TRBV6-3
TGTGCCAGCAGTTTAGGCAGTGCCCCCTACGAGCAGTACTTC	CASSLGSAPYEQYF	-	TRBJ2-7	many	TRBV28
TGTGCCAGCAGGCTACTGGGTCCGGGTGTAGCTACGCAGTATTTT	CASRLLGPGVATQYF	-	TRBJ2-3	few	TRBV12-3/TRBV12-4
TGCAGTGCTAGGGGCAGCCAAGAGACCCAGTACTTC	CSARGSQETQYF	-	TRBJ2-5	many	TRBV20-1
TGTGCCAGCAGCTTGGGAGTAGGGGAGACCCAGTACTTC	CASSLGVGETQYF	-	TRBJ2-5	many	TRBV5-8
TGCGCCAGCAACTCTCCCGGGACAGGGGCTGAGACCCAGTACTTC	CASNSPGTGAETQYF	TRBD1	TRBJ2-5	few	TRBV5-1
TGTGCCAGTGGATACCGCTACGGGGGCGCCGACTATGGCTACACCTTC	CASGYRYGGADYGYTF	-	TRBJ1-2	few	TRBV28
TGTGCCAGCAGTCGGCGACAGGAGGTAGCCAAAAACATTCAGTACTTC	CASSRRQEVAKNIQYF	-	TRBJ2-4	many	TRBV27
TGCAGCGTTGAGGCGGGGGGAAACACAGATACGCAGTATTTT	CSVEAGGNTDTQYF	TRBD2	TRBJ2-3	-	TRBV29-1
TGCGCCAGCAGCTTGGTACCCTTGGATACGCAGTATTTT	CASSLVPLDTQYF	-	TRBJ2-3	few	TRBV5-1
TGTGCCAGCAGCACCGGGGGTCGGGGCGGGGGATACTACGAGCAGTACTTC	CASSTGGRGGGYYEQYF	TRBD2	TRBJ2-7	-	TRBV7-9
TGTGCCAGCTCTCCGGACAGGGGCGCGAACACCGGGGAGCTGTTTTTT	CASSPDRGANTGELFF	TRBD1	TRBJ2-2	-	TRBV18
TGTGCCAGCAGCGCTGGACACGCGAGTACGCAGTATTTT	CASSAGHASTQYF	-	TRBJ2-3	few	TRBV4-2
TGCAGTGCTAGACCCCCGGGCAGGGGATACGAGCAGTACTTC	CSARPPGRGYEQYF	-	TRBJ2-7	few	TRBV20-1
TGTGCCAGCAGCTTGGGACTAGCGGGGACTCAAGAGACCCAGTACTTC	CASSLGLAGTQETQYF	TRBD2	TRBJ2-5	many	TRBV5-1
TGTGCCAGCAGCACAATACGACAGGGGAAGAGGGGCTACACCTTC	CASSTIRQGKRGYTF	TRBD1	TRBJ1-2	few	TRBV7-2
TGTGCCAGCAGCTTCGCGGGACAGGGGACACAGACCCAGTACTTC	CASSFAGQGTQTQYF	TRBD1	TRBJ2-5	few	TRBV7-9
TGTGCCACCAGTGATTCTCGAGGTGGCAGGGAAGCTTTCTTT	CATSDSRGGREAFF	-	TRBJ1-1	many	TRBV24-1
TGTGCCAGCATAGGTAGCGGGAGGAGGGCCGGGGAGCTGTTTTTT	CASIGSGRRAGELFF	TRBD2	TRBJ2-2	-	TRBV12-3/TRBV12-4
TGCGCCAGCAGCTTCATGGAAACCGGGGAGCTGTTTTTT	CASSFMETGELFF	-	TRBJ2-2	few	TRBV5-1
TGTGCCAGCAGCCAGCAGCGCGAGCAGTACTTC	CASSQQREQYF	-	TRBJ2-7	few	TRBV3-1
TGTGCCAGCAGCCCAAGACTAGCGGGCGAAAAAGAGACCCAGTACTTC	CASSPRLAGEKETQYF	TRBD2	TRBJ2-5	many	TRBV7-2
TGTGCCAGCAGTTTCCAAACCAGGGTAAGCTCCTACGAGCAGTACTTC	CASSFQTRVSSYEQYF	-	TRBJ2-7	-	TRBV28
TGCAGTGCTAGAGAAATCGCGGGAGGGCCGTGGGAGCAGTACTTC	CSAREIAGGPWEQYF	TRBD2	TRBJ2-7	-	TRBV20-1
TGTGCCAGCAGCTTCCGGGACACTGGAAACACCATATATTTT	CASSFRDTGNTIYF	-	TRBJ1-3	-	TRBV11-2
TGTGCCAGCAGCTTAGCGGACATCGGACCACCCCTCCACTTT	CASSLADIGPPLHF	-	TRBJ1-6	many	TRBV7-2
TGCAGCGTTGATGGTAGCTGGGAGACCCAGTACTTC	CSVDGSWETQYF	-	TRBJ2-5	many	TRBV29-1
TGTGCCAGCAGCTTGGAGGGTCACTATGGCTACACCTTC	CASSLEGHYGYTF	-	TRBJ1-2	-	TRBV12-3/TRBV12-4
TGCAGTGCTAGAGGGGCCGGGACAGGGAACCAAGAGACCCAGTACTTC	CSARGAGTGNQETQYF	TRBD1	TRBJ2-5	-	TRBV20-1
TGTGCCAGCAACCGGGACAAATACAATGAGCAGTTCTTC	CASNRDKYNEQFF	-	TRBJ2-1	-	TRBV10-3
TGTGCCAGCAGAACAAACACCGGGGAGCTGTTTTTT	CASRTNTGELFF	-	TRBJ2-2	many	TRBV28
TGCGCCAGCAGCCCCCAATTTACCTTTGGAAACACCATATATTTT	CASSPQFTFGNTIYF	-	TRBJ1-3	few	TRBV4-1
TGTGCCAGCAGCTTATTAGACCCGGTCAACGAGCAGTACTTC	CASSLLDPVNEQYF	-	TRBJ2-7	many	TRBV7-9